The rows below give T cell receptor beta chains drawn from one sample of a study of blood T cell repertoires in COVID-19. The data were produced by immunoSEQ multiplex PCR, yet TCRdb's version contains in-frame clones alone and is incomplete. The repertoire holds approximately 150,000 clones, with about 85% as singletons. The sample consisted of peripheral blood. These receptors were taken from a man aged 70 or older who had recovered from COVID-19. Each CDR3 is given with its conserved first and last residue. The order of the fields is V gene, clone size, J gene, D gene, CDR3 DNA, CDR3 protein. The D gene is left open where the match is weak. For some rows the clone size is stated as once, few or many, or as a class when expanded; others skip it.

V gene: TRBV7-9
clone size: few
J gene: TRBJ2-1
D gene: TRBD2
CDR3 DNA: TGTGCCAGCAGCTTAGGTGCTAGCGGGATCGATGAGCAGTTCTTC
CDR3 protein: CASSLGASGIDEQFF

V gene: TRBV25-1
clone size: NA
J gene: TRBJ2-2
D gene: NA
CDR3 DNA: TGTGCCAGCGGGACAATGAACACCGGGGAGCTGTTTTTT
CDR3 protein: CASGTMNTGELFF

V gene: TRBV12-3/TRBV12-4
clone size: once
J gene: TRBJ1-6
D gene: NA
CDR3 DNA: TGTGCCAGCAGTCAGGGGATTTCACCCCTCCACTTT
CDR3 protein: CASSQGISPLHF

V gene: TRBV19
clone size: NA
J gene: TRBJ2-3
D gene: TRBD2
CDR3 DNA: TGTGCCAGTAGTCCTCCCCCCGGACTAGTGACAGATACGCAGTATTTT
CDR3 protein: CASSPPPGLVTDTQYF

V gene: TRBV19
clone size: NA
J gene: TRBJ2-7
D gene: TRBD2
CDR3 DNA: TGTGCCAGTAGTATAGGCACTAGCGGGGTGAAATCCTACGAGCAGTACTTC
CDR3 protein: CASSIGTSGVKSYEQYF

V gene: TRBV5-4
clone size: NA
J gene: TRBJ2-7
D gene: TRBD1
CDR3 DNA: TGTGCCAGCAGCTCCCAGGGGGCCTACGAGCAGTACTTC
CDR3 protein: CASSSQGAYEQYF

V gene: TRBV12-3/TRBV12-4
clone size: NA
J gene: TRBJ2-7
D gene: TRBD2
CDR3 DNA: TGTGCCAGCAGGAGCGGGATTGTCTACGAGCAGTACTTC
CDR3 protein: CASRSGIVYEQYF

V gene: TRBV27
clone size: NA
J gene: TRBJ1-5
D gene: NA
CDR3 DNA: TGTGCCAGCAGTTTAGATGTCGGTCAGCCCCAGCATTTT
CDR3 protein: CASSLDVGQPQHF

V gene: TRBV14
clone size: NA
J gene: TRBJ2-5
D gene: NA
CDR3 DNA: TGTGCCAGCAGCCAAGTCGAGAAACCGTACCAAGAGACCCAGTACTTC
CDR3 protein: CASSQVEKPYQETQYF

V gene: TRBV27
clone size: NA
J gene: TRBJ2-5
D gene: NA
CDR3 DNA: TGTGCCAGCAGTCCGGAGGGAGCCAATCGTGAGACCCAGTACTTC
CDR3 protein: CASSPEGANRETQYF

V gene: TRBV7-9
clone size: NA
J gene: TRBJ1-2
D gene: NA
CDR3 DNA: TGTGCCGGATCCTCGGGGGGCGATGGCTACACCTTC
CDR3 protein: CAGSSGGDGYTF

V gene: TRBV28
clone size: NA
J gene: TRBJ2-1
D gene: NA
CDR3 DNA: TGTGCCAGCAGTTTAAACAGGGCTGATGAGCAGTTCTTC
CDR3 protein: CASSLNRADEQFF

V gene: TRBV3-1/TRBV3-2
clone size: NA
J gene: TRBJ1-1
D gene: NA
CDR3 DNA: TGTGCCAGCAGCCCCTTGACCCGGGACACTGAAGCTTTCTTT
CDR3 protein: CASSPLTRDTEAFF

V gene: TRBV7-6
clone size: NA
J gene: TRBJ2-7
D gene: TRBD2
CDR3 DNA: TGTGCCAGCAGCTTAGATGCGGCTAGCGGACCTTACGAGCAGTACTTC
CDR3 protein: CASSLDAASGPYEQYF

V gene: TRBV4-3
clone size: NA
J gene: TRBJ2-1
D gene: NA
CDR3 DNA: TGCGCCAGCAGCCAAGACAGGCTCAATGAGCAGTTCTTC
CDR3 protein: CASSQDRLNEQFF

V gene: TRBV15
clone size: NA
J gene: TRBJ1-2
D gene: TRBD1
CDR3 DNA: TGTGCCACCAGCAGAGATCGACAGGGGAGAGGCTACACCTTC
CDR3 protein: CATSRDRQGRGYTF

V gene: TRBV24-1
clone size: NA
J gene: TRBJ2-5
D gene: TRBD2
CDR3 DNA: TGTGCCACCAGTGATCGCGGACTAGCGGGAGGGCGGGAGACCCAGTACTTC
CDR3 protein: CATSDRGLAGGRETQYF

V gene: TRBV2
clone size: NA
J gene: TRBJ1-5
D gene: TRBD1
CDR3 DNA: TGTGCCAGCAGTGGAGACAGGGACCAGCCCCAGCATTTT
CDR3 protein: CASSGDRDQPQHF

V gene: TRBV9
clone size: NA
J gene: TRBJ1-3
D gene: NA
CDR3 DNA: TGTGCCAGCAGTTATTCTCCAGGGGACGGAAACACCATATATTTT
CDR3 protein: CASSYSPGDGNTIYF

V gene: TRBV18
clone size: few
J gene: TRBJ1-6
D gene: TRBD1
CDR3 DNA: TGTGCCAGCTCACCAGACAGGGGATCACCCCTCCACTTT
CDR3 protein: CASSPDRGSPLHF

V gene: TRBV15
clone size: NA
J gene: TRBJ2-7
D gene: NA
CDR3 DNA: TGTGCCACCGGGAGAGAGGGCCTCACCTACGAGCAGTACTTC
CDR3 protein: CATGREGLTYEQYF

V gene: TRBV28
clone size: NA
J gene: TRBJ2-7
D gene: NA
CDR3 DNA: TGTGCCAGCAGTTCTCCTAGCCGGGCGTTCTACGAGCAGTACTTC
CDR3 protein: CASSSPSRAFYEQYF

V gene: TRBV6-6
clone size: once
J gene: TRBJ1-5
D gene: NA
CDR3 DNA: TGTGCCAGCAGAACCTCTACAGGGTTGGATCAGCCCCAGCATTTT
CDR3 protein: CASRTSTGLDQPQHF

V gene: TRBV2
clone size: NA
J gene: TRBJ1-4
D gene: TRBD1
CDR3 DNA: TGTGCCAGCAGTAAGACAGGGACTAATGAAAAACTGTTTTTT
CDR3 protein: CASSKTGTNEKLFF

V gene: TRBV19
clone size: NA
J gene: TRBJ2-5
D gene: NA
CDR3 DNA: TGTGCCAGTAGTCCTCAGGTTCGAGAGACCCAGTACTTC
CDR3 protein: CASSPQVRETQYF

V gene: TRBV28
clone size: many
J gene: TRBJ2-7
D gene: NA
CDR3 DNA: TGTGCCAGCAGCCCAGGGACCTACGAGCAGTACTTC
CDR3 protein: CASSPGTYEQYF

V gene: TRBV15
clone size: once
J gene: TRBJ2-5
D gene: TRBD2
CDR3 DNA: TGTGCCACCAGCCTGGGACTAGCCAAAGAGACCCAGTACTTC
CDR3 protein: CATSLGLAKETQYF

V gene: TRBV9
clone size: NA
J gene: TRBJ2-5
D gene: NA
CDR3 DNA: TGTGCCAGCAGCCCCTCTGGGGGGGGCAGAGAGACCCAGTACTTC
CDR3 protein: CASSPSGGGRETQYF

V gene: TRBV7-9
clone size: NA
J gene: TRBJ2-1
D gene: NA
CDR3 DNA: TGTGCCAGCAGCTTTGGCTATGAGGGAGGCAGTTCCTACAATGAGCAGTTCTTC
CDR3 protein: CASSFGYEGGSSYNEQFF

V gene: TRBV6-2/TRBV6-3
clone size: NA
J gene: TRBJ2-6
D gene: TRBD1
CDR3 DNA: TGTGCCAGCAGTGACACAGGGGGCCACTCTGGGGCCAACGTCCTGACTTTC
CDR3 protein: CASSDTGGHSGANVLTF

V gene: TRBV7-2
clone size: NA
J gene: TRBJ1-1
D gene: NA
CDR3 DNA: TGTGCCAGCAGCTTAGGAAAGAGAGAGACTGAAGCTTTCTTT
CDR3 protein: CASSLGKRETEAFF

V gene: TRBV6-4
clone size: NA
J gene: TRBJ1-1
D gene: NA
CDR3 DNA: TGTGCCAGCAGTGACTCCAAATCTGAAGCTTTCTTT
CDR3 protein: CASSDSKSEAFF

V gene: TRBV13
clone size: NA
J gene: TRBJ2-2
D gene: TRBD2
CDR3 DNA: TGTGCCAGCAGCTTCGACCCCAGCGGGAGAAGTGACACCGGGGAGCTGTTTTTT
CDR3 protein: CASSFDPSGRSDTGELFF

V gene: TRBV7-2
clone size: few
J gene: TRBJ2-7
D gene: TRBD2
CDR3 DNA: TGTGCCAGCAGTCGTCTAGCGGACAAGGGTTACGAGCAGTACTTC
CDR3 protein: CASSRLADKGYEQYF

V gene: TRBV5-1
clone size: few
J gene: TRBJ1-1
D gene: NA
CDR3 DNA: TGCGCCAGCAGCTTGGACGGGGTGTCGGACACTGAAGCTTTCTTT
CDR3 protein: CASSLDGVSDTEAFF

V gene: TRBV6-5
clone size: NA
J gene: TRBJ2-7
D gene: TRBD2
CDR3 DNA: TGTGCCAGCATACGGCCTAGCGGAATCTACGAGCAGTACTTC
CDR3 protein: CASIRPSGIYEQYF

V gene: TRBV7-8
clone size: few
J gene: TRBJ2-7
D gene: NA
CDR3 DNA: TGTGCCAGCAGCTTAGGGACAGACTTCTACGAGCAGTACTTC
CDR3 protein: CASSLGTDFYEQYF

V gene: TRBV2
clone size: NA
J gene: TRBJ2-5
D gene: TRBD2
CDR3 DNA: TGTGCCAGCAGGGGGACTAGCATGGGACAAGAGACCCAGTACTTC
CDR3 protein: CASRGTSMGQETQYF

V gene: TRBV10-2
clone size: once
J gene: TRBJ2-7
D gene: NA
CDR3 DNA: TGCGCCAGCAGTGGGCCAAGCGACGAGCAGTACTTC
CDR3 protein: CASSGPSDEQYF

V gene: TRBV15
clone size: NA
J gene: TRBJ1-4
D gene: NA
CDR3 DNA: TGTGCCACCAGCAGAAGACCCGAGGGAATTGAAAAACTGTTTTTT
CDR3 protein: CATSRRPEGIEKLFF

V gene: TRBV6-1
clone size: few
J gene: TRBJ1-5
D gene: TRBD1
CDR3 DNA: TGTGCCAGCAGTGACAGACAGGGCGCGCCCCAGCATTTT
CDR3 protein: CASSDRQGAPQHF

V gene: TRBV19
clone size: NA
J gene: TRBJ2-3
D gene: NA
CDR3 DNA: TGTGCCAGTTCCCGAGAGGGCACAGATACGCAGTATTTT
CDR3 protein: CASSREGTDTQYF

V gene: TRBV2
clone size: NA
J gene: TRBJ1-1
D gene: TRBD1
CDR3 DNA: TGTGCCAGCAGTCCCGTGGGGACAGCGAACACTGAAGCTTTCTTT
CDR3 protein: CASSPVGTANTEAFF

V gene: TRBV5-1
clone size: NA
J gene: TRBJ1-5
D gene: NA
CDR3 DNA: TGCGCCAGCAGCTTGGGGGACTTTGATCAGCCCCAGCATTTT
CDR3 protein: CASSLGDFDQPQHF

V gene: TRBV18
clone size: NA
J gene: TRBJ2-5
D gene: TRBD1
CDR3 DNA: TGTGCCAGCCTCGACAGGGCGTACCAAGAGACCCAGTACTTC
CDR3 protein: CASLDRAYQETQYF

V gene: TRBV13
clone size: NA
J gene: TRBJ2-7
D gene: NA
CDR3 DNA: TGTGCCAGCACATCGACAGGAAGCTACGAGCAGTACTTC
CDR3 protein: CASTSTGSYEQYF

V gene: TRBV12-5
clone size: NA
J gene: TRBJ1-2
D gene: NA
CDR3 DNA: TGTGCTAGTGGTTTCGGTTTGGTGCATGGCTACACCTTC
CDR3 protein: CASGFGLVHGYTF

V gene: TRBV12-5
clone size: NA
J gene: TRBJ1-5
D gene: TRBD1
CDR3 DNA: TGTGCTAGTGGTTTGGGACAGGGCCATCAGCCCCAGCATTTT
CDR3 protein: CASGLGQGHQPQHF

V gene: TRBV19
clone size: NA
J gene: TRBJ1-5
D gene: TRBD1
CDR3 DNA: TGTGCCAGTAGCGACTCCGGGACAGGGATCAATCAGCCCCAGCATTTT
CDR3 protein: CASSDSGTGINQPQHF

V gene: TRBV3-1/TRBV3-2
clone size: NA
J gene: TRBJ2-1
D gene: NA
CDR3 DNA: TGTGCCAGCACCCACTCCCGCTCCTACAATGAGCAGTTCTTC
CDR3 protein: CASTHSRSYNEQFF

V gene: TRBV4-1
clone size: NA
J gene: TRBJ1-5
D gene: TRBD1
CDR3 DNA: TGCGCCAGCAGCCAAGATATAACAGGGGATAGCAATCAGCCCCAGCATTTT
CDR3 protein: CASSQDITGDSNQPQHF

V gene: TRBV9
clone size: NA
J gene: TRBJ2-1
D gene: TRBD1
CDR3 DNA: TGTGCCAGCAGCGTTGGGACAGGGGCCTACAATGAGCAGTTCTTC
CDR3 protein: CASSVGTGAYNEQFF

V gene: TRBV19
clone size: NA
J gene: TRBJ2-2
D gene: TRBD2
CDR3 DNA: TGTGCCAGTAGTATAGTGGGACTAGATTACCAGAACACCGGGGAGCTGTTTTTT
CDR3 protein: CASSIVGLDYQNTGELFF